The entry that follows covers one T cell receptor (beta chain) sequence. No antigen is known for it. V lost 3 bases and J 8 bases, leaving 16 bases between the germline ends. CDR1 and CDR2 from the germline V gene are KGHSH and LQKENI. The CDR3 contains 14 residues. The assay was immunoSEQ multiplex PCR, and TCRdb's table has in-frame clones only and misses some. The sample includes over 15,000 clones, around nine tenths of them seen just once. The data are from a study of OX40 agonist ivuxolimab in advanced cancers. Study details: Earlier anti-PD-1, anti-PD-L1 or anti-CTLA-4 therapy was permitted; over 35% had received some.

The study's findings and limits: At 0.1 to 3.0 mg/kg and by week 6, clonal expansion occurred in CD4+ and CD8+ blood T cells. In the 0.1-3.0 mg/kg groups, partial responders showed among the lowest expansion.

Individuals having autoimmune disease history or systemic immunosuppression were not enrolled. The receptor comes from an adult with an advanced solid tumor such as melanoma, head and neck, liver or kidney cancer. The rearrangement links TRBV18 to TRBJ1-2; D ambiguous. This material consisted of CD4+ or CD8+ T cells sorted from blood, taken in a trial of the OX40 agonist ivuxolimab. The CDR3 region has the DNA TGTGCCAGCTCACCGAGACATTCAATCGACGGCTACACCTTC. Amino acid sequence: CASSPRHSIDGYTF.